These 23 T cell receptor beta chains originate from one sample sequenced in a study of blood T cell repertoires in COVID-19 (dated by TCRdb to 2019 to 2021). The library was generated by the immunoSEQ multiplex PCR assay. Here the immuneACCESS table is served through TCRdb, limited to in-frame sequences with V and J called. Missing clones are a known gap in these copies; in checked studies unresolved V genes cover under half, and the rest lacks a known reason. The sample has under 250,000 clones on record, over 60% of them singletons. The ten largest clones take up roughly 6% of the sample. Sequenced sample: peripheral blood. These receptors were obtained from a woman between 70 and 85 years old with acute or convalescent COVID-19.

J is TRBJ1-4 and V is TRBV6-6; D is perhaps TRBD1 (6 bases). Germline V gene sequence: CDR1 MNHNY, CDR2 SVGAGI (reference sequence). Trimming stripped 6 bases from V and 6 bases from J, with 11 bases between. There are 13 residues in the CDR3. As DNA, the CDR3 is TGTGCCAGCAGCCCATCAGGGGATGAAAAACTGTTTTTT. Its translation: CASSPSGDEKLFF.

The rearrangement uses TRBV5-1 and TRBJ2-5; 11 bases fit TRBD2. Trimming took 4 bases from V and 3 from J; bases not matched to a gene: 5. This CDR3 region has 15 residues. Germline assignment: CDR1 SGHRS and CDR2 YFSETQ. DNA of the CDR3: TGCGCCAGCAGCCTCGGGACTAGCGGTAAAGAGACCCAGTACTTC. Translation gives CASSLGTSGKETQYF.

This clone came up a few times. The rearrangement links TRBV2 to TRBJ1-5; possibly TRBD1 for D (5 bases). The V and J ends lost 9 bases and 1 base respectively, with 13 bases between them. The CDR3 spans 14 residues. Germline V CDR1 and CDR2: SNHLY, FYNNEI. The CDR3 spells CASGGGLSNQPQHF. The CDR3 DNA follows: TGTGCCAGTGGGGGGGGTTTGAGCAATCAGCCCCAGCATTTT.

This clone was counted only a few times. The V call is TRBV3-1 (or the pseudogene TRBV3-2), the J call TRBJ1-3, with D unresolved. Germline loops: CDR1 LGHDT, CDR2 YNNKEL (reference sequence). The CDR3 runs to 16 residues. Trimming left V 4 bases short and J 0 bases short, with 13 bases between. In nucleotides, the CDR3 is TGTGCCAGCAGCCGACAAGCCTACGCCTCTGGAAACACCATATATTTT. This translates into CASSRQAYASGNTIYF.

The V gene is TRBV5-8, the J gene TRBJ2-7, with TRBD1 identical over 7 bases. The V segment lost 5 bases and the J segment 4 bases; nucleotides outside the gene matches: 6. CDR1 SGHTS and CDR2 YDEGEE come from the germline V gene. This CDR3 has 13 residues. CDR3 DNA sequence: TGTGCCAGCAGAGTGGGACAGATTTACGAGCAGTACTTC. It encodes CASRVGQIYEQYF.

CDR3 region: CACTGLAGVAGELFF. The CDR3 nucleotides read TGCGCCTGCACGGGACTAGCGGGAGTTGCCGGGGAGCTGTTTTTT. V and J are TRBV10-2 and TRBJ2-2; 14 nucleotides line up with TRBD2. V gave up 11 bases and J gave up 6 bases; unmatched junction bases: 8. This CDR3 comprises 15 residues. Germline loops: CDR1 WSHSY, CDR2 SAAADI.

As to this clone: The sample holds other DNA sequences that translate to the same CDR3. The chain employs TRBV29-1 and TRBJ2-5; 9 nucleotides agree with TRBD2. The CDR3 length is 12 residues. J lost 2 bases, V lost 5 bases, and 0 bases had no gene match. CDR1 and CDR2 (germline): SQVTM, ANQGSEA. DNA for the CDR3: TGCAGCGTTACTAGCGGGCAAGAGACCCAGTACTTC. This sequence encodes CSVTSGQETQYF.

The gene calls are TRBV18 and TRBJ2-6; D not resolved. CDR1 is KGHSH and CDR2 is LQKENI in the germline V gene. Trimming removed 6 bases at V and 0 bases at J, with 9 bases between. The CDR3 length is 15 residues. This CDR3 reads CASSLGHSGANVLTF. In DNA, the CDR3 is TGTGCCAGCTCCCTTGGGCACTCTGGGGCCAACGTCCTGACTTTC.

Remarks on this clone: Other DNA variants within this sample encode the same CDR3. The gene calls are TRBV3-1 (or the pseudogene TRBV3-2) and TRBJ2-1; 10 bases are shared with TRBD2. V was pared by 4 bases and J by 6 bases, with 6 bases of the junction left unmatched. Germline CDR1 is LGHDT and CDR2 is YNNKEL (reference sequence). The CDR3 has 15 amino acids. CDR3 DNA: TGTGCCAGCAGCCCGAGCGGGAGGGCCGCCAATGAGCAGTTCTTC. It specifies CASSPSGRAANEQFF.

This clone was counted between two and nine times. The gene calls are TRBV29-1 and TRBJ1-1; the match to TRBD1 covers 9 bases. Germline trimming cut 8 bases from V and 6 bases from J; bases unmatched to any gene: 7. The CDR3 runs 12 residues. Germline V gene lookup returns CDR1 SQVTM and CDR2 ANQGSEA. The CDR3 protein is CSPDRGAPEAFF. CDR3 sequence (DNA): TGCAGCCCGGACAGGGGAGCTCCTGAAGCTTTCTTT.

The chain couples TRBV3-1 (or the pseudogene TRBV3-2) to TRBJ2-1; TRBD1 matches at 11 bases. Germline CDR1 reads LGHDT; CDR2 reads YNNKEL (reference sequence). The length of the CDR3 is 15 residues. J was trimmed by 2 bases and V by 5 bases; bases with no gene match: 2. The DNA for the CDR3 is TGTGCCAGCAGCTGGGACAGGGGGGCCTACAATGAGCAGTTCTTC. Translation: CASSWDRGAYNEQFF.

This rearrangement joins TRBV27 to TRBJ2-5; 11 bases are shared with TRBD2. The V segment lost 5 bases and the J segment 0 bases; nucleotides outside the gene matches: 8. CDR1 is MNHEY and CDR2 is SMNVEV in the germline V gene (reference sequence). The CDR3 length is 17 residues. CDR3 protein: CASSHTGLAENQETQYF. The DNA of the CDR3 is TGTGCCAGCAGTCACACGGGACTAGCGGAAAACCAAGAGACCCAGTACTTC.

The rearrangement joins TRBV7-2 to TRBJ1-4; 8 bases map to TRBD1. The germline V gene encodes CDR1 SGHTA and CDR2 FQGNSA. V shed 5 bases and J 8 bases; nucleotides not matched to a gene: 7. This CDR3 has 14 amino acids. CDR3 protein: CASSRRTGPEKLFF. CDR3 sequence (DNA): TGTGCCAGCAGCCGGCGGACAGGGCCGGAAAAACTGTTTTTT.

This chain joins TRBV18 and TRBJ2-2; D might be TRBD1 (6 bases). The germline CDR1 and CDR2 sequences are KGHSH and LQKENI. The CDR3 length is 16 residues. Trimming removed 1 base at V and 3 bases at J, with 12 bases between. The CDR3 DNA reads TGTGCCAGCTCACCACTGTCAGGGGCCGACACCGGGGAGCTGTTTTTT. This codes for CASSPLSGADTGELFF. Combining the CDR3 with reference TRBV18 and TRBJ2-2 gives the whole variable domain NAGVMQNPRHLVRRRGQEARLRCSPMKGHSHVYWYRQLPEEGLKFMVYLQKENIIDESGMPKERFSAEFPKEGPSILRIQQVVRGDSAAYFCASSPLSGADTGELFFGEGSRLTVL.

V is TRBV18 and J is TRBJ1-6; D perhaps matches TRBD1 (5 bases). The ends were cut back, 3 bases at V and 3 bases at J, with 9 bases in the middle. The CDR3 spans 15 residues. Germline values: CDR1 KGHSH, CDR2 LQKENI. CDR3 protein: CASSPSGVYNSPLHF. CDR3 DNA: TGTGCCAGCTCACCTTCGGGGGTCTATAATTCACCCCTCCACTTT.

This clone was counted once. The chain has TRBV28 and TRBJ1-1, with unresolved D. The CDR3 runs 11 residues. V was trimmed by 9 bases and J by 4 bases, leaving 9 bases between them. CDR1 and CDR2 (germline): MDHEN, SYDVKM. CDR3 protein: CASTSITEAFF. CDR3 bases: TGTGCCAGTACCAGTATCACTGAAGCTTTCTTT.

The chain is built from TRBV2 and TRBJ1-1, with D possibly being TRBD1 (5 bases). The CDR3 is 14 amino acids. Trimming removed 7 bases from V and 0 bases from J, with 12 bases in between. Germline V gives CDR1 SNHLY, CDR2 FYNNEI. The CDR3 spells CASNRRTMNTEAFF. CDR3 nucleotide sequence: TGTGCCAGCAATAGACGGACAATGAACACTGAAGCTTTCTTT.

This clone was observed at least ten times. The chain recombines TRBV5-1 with TRBJ1-4; D unresolved. The CDR3 contains 16 residues. Trimming shortened V by 4 bases and J by 8 bases, and 21 bases separated the two germline ends. The V gene's germline CDR1 is SGHRS and CDR2 YFSETQ. The CDR3 is CASSLTGRRVWEKLFF. CDR3 nucleotide sequence: TGCGCCAGCAGCCTAACCGGACGGAGGGTATGGGAAAAACTGTTTTTT.

The J gene is TRBJ2-3, the V gene TRBV28; D remains unclear. The CDR3 sequence is 15 residues long. Germline V lookup: CDR1 MDHEN, CDR2 SYDVKM. V was trimmed by 0 bases and J by 0 bases, leaving 7 bases between them. CDR3 residues: CASSLWGRSTDTQYF. CDR3 coding DNA: TGTGCCAGCAGTTTATGGGGCAGGAGCACAGATACGCAGTATTTT.

This clone was picked up a small number of times. The chain joins TRBV12-5 to TRBJ2-1; 12 bases fit TRBD2. J was trimmed by 7 bases and V by 1 base; bases with no gene match: 2. Per the germline V gene, CDR1 is LGHNT and CDR2 is FRNRAP. This CDR3 comprises 15 residues. The CDR3 spells CASGLGLAGVNEQFF. The CDR3 nucleotides read TGTGCTAGTGGTTTGGGACTAGCGGGAGTGAATGAGCAGTTCTTC.

In DNA, the CDR3 is TGTGCCAGCAGCTCCTTCGACAGGGCTGAAAAAGAGACCCAGTACTTC. Amino acid sequence: CASSSFDRAEKETQYF. The chain recombines TRBV5-4 with TRBJ2-5; TRBD1 agrees at 7 bases. V shed 3 bases, J shed 3 bases, and the junction held 11 bases outside the gene matches. Germline V gene data show CDR1 as SGHNT and CDR2 as YYREEE (reference sequence). CDR3 length equals 16 residues.

The V call is TRBV27, the J call TRBJ2-2; 11 positions match TRBD2. This CDR3 has 15 amino acids. In germline, CDR1 is MNHEY, CDR2 SMNVEV (reference sequence). With 8 bases clipped from V and 3 bases from J, the junction kept 5 bases outside the gene matches. Here the CDR3 reads CASGRTSGYTGELFF. For the CDR3, the DNA is TGTGCCAGCGGAAGGACTAGCGGGTACACCGGGGAGCTGTTTTTT.

The CDR3 sequence: CASSDADSHNEKLFF. The CDR3, as DNA: TGTGCCAGCAGTGACGCGGACAGCCATAATGAAAAACTGTTTTTT. The chain couples TRBV2 to TRBJ1-4, with D possibly TRBD1 on 6 matching bases. Trimming cost V 3 bases and J 4 bases, with 12 bases left between them. Germline CDR1 SNHLY, CDR2 FYNNEI. The CDR3 extends over 15 amino acids.